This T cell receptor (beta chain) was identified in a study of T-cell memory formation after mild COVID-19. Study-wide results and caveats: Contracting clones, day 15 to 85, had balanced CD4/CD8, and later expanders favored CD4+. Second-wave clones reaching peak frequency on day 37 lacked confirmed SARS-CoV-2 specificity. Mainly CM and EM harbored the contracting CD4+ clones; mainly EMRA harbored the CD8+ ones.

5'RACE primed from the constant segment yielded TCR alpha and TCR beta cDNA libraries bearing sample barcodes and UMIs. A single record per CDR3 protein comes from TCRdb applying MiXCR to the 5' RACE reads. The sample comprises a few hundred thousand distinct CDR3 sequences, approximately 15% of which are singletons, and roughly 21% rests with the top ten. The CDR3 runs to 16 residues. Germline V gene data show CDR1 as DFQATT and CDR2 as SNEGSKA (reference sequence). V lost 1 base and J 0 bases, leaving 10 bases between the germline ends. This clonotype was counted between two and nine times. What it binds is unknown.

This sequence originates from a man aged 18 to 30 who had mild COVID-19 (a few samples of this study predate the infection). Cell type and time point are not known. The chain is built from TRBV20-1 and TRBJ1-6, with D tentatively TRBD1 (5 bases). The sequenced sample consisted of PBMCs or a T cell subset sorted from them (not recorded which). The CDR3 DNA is TGCAGTGCTAGAGCAGGGTCGAGCTCCTATAATTCACCCCTCCACTTT. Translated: CSARAGSSSYNSPLHF.